This TCR beta chain was sequenced for a study of shared clonotypes between healthy human individuals (dated by TCRdb to the early 2020s). Study-wide context: A few men and two women, aged 18 to 49 years, made up the cohort. To increase sequencing depth and limit assay-specific biases, TCR repertoire library preparation and sequencing were carried out by different laboratories using diverse techniques. Per donor, leukapheresis produced somewhere between about 0.94 and 9 billion PBMCs. For each donor, CD4 naive and CD4 memory were each given three plates, CD8 naive was given two plates, and CD8 memory was given one plate. The study deeply sequenced blood TCR repertoires of roughly five healthy adults to estimate repertoire size and the extent of clonotype sharing between individuals. Study-wide findings and limitations: Roughly 5% of naive CD4, roughly 3.6% of naive CD8, approximately 2.2% of memory CD4, and roughly 0.4% of memory CD8 clonotypes were shared across a few donors. Estimated clonotype richness was generally larger for naive than for memory subsets. Based on pairwise subsampling, the degree of clonotype sharing among donors was expected to be affected by sequencing depth. Rarefaction of sorted-subset datasets indicated incomplete sequencing despite the large sequencing depth. Only blood was sampled, and tissue TCR repertoires likely differ from those in blood. Because the study included a small number of donors, the genetic and exposure-history diversity represented was limited. Compared with non-shared clonotypes, the clonotypes found in all four sorted-subset donors had higher generation probabilities.

This clone appeared once. No cognate antigen has been identified for it. Base qualities are not provided; no much larger clone lies one nucleotide away. TCR CDR3 regions were amplified from genomic DNA by multiplex PCR using the deep immunoSEQ assay. Extracted genomic DNA from each cell subset was spread evenly across all wells of several immunoSEQ 96-well plates, with each plate serving as a replicate. Each replicate PCR for sorted subsets received roughly 0.2 ug genomic DNA, equal to tens of thousands of T cell genomes. Purified libraries were quantified with a Qubit 3.0 fluorometer, sized on a Bioanalyzer 2100, and re-quantified with the KAPA Library Quantification kit. A separate single-read 150-cycle Illumina NextSeq 550 flow cell was used to sequence each immunoSEQ 96-well plate. In the authors' own workflow: Because the immunoSEQ output held only junctional sequences and lacked quality scores, the filtering could not match the filtering applied to full-length reads. Sequences were annotated with PyIR, a Python wrapper for IgBLAST v1.9, using IMGT germline references to assign V/J genes and CDR3. Reads were filtered out if the reads had weak V/J assignments (E-value above 1e-6), no CDR3, stop codons, out-of-frame junctions, or ambiguous translated residues. A V3J clonotype was defined by an identical inferred V gene, J gene, and CDR3 amino acid sequence. The percentage overlap between two repertoires was calculated by dividing the number of shared unique clonotypes by the size of the smaller repertoire. Repertoire richness was assessed with RTK rarefaction, the Chao1 estimator, and Recon v2.1 estimates of unobserved clonotypes. OLGA was used to compute generation probabilities for all TCRbeta clonotypes that the gDNA method yielded from a few donors. Imported from immuneACCESS, the table was reduced by TCRdb to in-frame sequences with V and J called. These copies leave out some clones; in studies compared against another copy, an unresolved V gene accounts for under half, and the cause of the remainder is not known. V and J calls and clone size come straight from that table; D and trimming were deduced from the DNA. The sample contains approximately 1.9 million clones, 93% of them found a single time. Of the sample, about 1.6% is held by the ten largest clones.

V is pared back by 2 bases and J by 5 bases, with 15 bases lying between the germline termini. Including the terminal cysteine and phenylalanine, the CDR3 comprises 14 residues. Of all the DNA, just the CDR3 is kept, 42 bases in frame from base 1. From the germline V gene, CDR1 is SQVTM and CDR2 is ANQGSEA. For the CD8 naive samples, CD45RO-negative cells were positively selected for CCR7, yielding a CD45RA+CCR7+ population from which TemRA cells were excluded. Donors were healthy HIV-negative adults with no recently reported acute infections or vaccinations. Every donor was a Caucasian adult living in Nashville, Tennessee, USA. Blood was obtained by leukapheresis, after which PBMCs were separated by Ficoll-Histopaque density gradient centrifugation and cryopreserved in liquid nitrogen vapor phase. Analytical flow cytometry was used to check the purity and quantity of every magnetically sorted T cell population. Genomic DNA was isolated from every sorted fraction and measured by UV absorbance on a Nanodrop 2000c.

The specimen sequenced was naive CD8+ T cells from PBMCs. Sample cell subset or site, as interpreted from the label and publication: CD45RA+CCR7+. In this chain, TRBV29-1 is recombined with TRBJ1-2, with an unclear D gene assignment. The TCR was taken from a man between 18 and 29 years old in good health. Some clones in this sample may be carry-over from other donors' samples. Here is the DNA: TGCAGCGTTGAACTAGCGGGATACCGTTATGGCTACACCTTC. Its protein product is CSVELAGYRYGYTF. The full variable domain, completed from the reference TRBV29-1 and TRBJ1-2 proteins outside the CDR3, reads SAVISQKPSRDICQRGTSLTIQCQVDSQVTMMFWYRQQPGQSLTLIATANQGSEATYESGFVIDKFPISRPNLTFSTLTVSNMSPEDSSIYLCSVELAGYRYGYTFGSGTRLTVV.